The 20 T cell receptor beta chains given below trace back to one sample, sequenced in a study of T cells after yellow fever vaccination. TCRdb passed the 5' RACE reads through MiXCR, listing each CDR3 protein once. The sample yields about 300,000 distinct CDR3 sequences, approximately 3.9% seen once. This sample comprised PBMCs, obtained 5 days after the yellow fever booster vaccination. These receptors were obtained from a man aged 18 to 29 who received the YFV17D yellow fever vaccine.

There are many counts of this clonotype. The genes are TRBV5-1 and TRBJ2-7; no reliable D call. With 1 base removed from V and 4 bases from J, the gap between germline ends came to 9 bases. The V gene's germline CDR1 is SGHRS and CDR2 YFSETQ. The CDR3 is 13 amino acids. CDR3 residues: CASSLSRSYEQYF. CDR3 nucleotides: TGCGCCAGCAGCTTGTCACGTTCGTACGAGCAGTACTTC.

The V gene is TRBV9, the J gene TRBJ2-5; the match to TRBD2 covers 7 bases. The CDR3 is made up of 13 amino acids. J gave up 9 bases and V 0 bases, and 5 bases lay outside the gene matches. The germline V gene encodes CDR1 SGDLS and CDR2 YYNGEE. The CDR3: CASSVATSAAQYF. In DNA, the CDR3 is TGTGCCAGCAGCGTAGCAACTAGCGCGGCCCAGTACTTC.

In this sample, this clonotype turned up a few times. The chain joins TRBV3-1 to TRBJ1-5; D unresolved. Germline-derived CDR1 and CDR2 are LGHDT and YNNKEL (reference sequence). The CDR3 length is 13 residues. V dropped 4 bases and J dropped 4 bases, with 8 bases sitting between them. The CDR3 DNA sequence: TGTGCCAGCAGCCCTCGGGGTAATCAGCCCCAGCATTTT. Its translation: CASSPRGNQPQHF.

This clonotype was counted a few times. The genes are TRBV6-2 or TRBV6-3 and TRBJ2-7, with TRBD1 identical over 8 bases. The germline V gene has CDR1 MNHEY and CDR2 SVGEGT. The V gene end was trimmed by 7 bases and the J gene end by 2 bases; junction bases not matched to a gene: 10. This CDR3 spans 15 amino acids. In DNA form, the CDR3 reads TGTGCCAGCACCTACCCGGGACAGGAAACCTACGAGCAGTACGTC. Its protein product is CASTYPGQETYEQYV.

In this sample, this clonotype turned up many times. This chain links TRBV7-2 with TRBJ2-7; a possible D gene is TRBD1 (5 bases). The CDR3 has 15 amino acids. CDR1 is SGHTA and CDR2 is FQGNSA in the germline V gene. Trimming pared 2 bases from V and 7 bases from J, leaving 18 bases between. The CDR3 DNA is TGTGCCAGCAGCTTACCGCAGGGAAGTTTAAGGGAGCAGTACTTC. This encodes CASSLPQGSLREQYF.

This clonotype came up a few times. This chain links TRBV4-2 with TRBJ2-3; TRBD2 matches 13 bases. Germline loops: CDR1 LGHNA, CDR2 YNFKEQ. Trimming at V came to 4 bases and at J to 6 bases, leaving 4 bases not matched to a gene. This CDR3 has 15 residues. CDR3 residues: CASSRTSGGRDTQYF. As DNA, the CDR3 is TGTGCCAGCAGCCGGACTAGCGGGGGTAGGGATACGCAGTATTTT.

The rearrangement joins TRBV18 to TRBJ2-7; D tentatively reads TRBD1 or TRBD2 (5 bases each). The germline CDR1 and CDR2 sequences are KGHSH and LQKENI. This CDR3 contains 13 residues. Trimming shortened V by 6 bases and J by 6 bases, and 15 bases separated the two germline ends. CDR3 amino acids: CASSPNGAVEQYV. CDR3 in DNA: TGTGCCAGCTCCCCAAACGGGGCTGTCGAGCAGTACGTC.

This chain links TRBV5-1 with TRBJ2-3, with D possibly being TRBD2 (5 bases). V was cut by 9 bases and J by 0 bases, with 17 bases left in between. The CDR3 has 15 amino acids. CDR1 is SGHRS and CDR2 is YFSETQ in the germline V gene. The CDR3 bases are TGCGCCACCACCCAGACGGGATTTAGCACAGATACGCAGTATTTT. Translation: CATTQTGFSTDTQYF.

This clonotype has just a few counts. V is TRBV10-3 and J is TRBJ1-2; D ambiguous. V lost 3 bases to trimming and J lost 1 base, with 6 bases between them. In germline, CDR1 is ENHRY, CDR2 SYGVKD. This CDR3 has 13 amino acids. DNA for the CDR3: TGTGCCATCAGTGACGCTGGTAACTATGGCTACACCTTC. This translates into CAISDAGNYGYTF.

The V and J genes are TRBV7-9 and TRBJ1-5; D is perhaps TRBD1 (6 bases). This CDR3 is 14 amino acids long. Germline-derived CDR1 and CDR2 are SEHNR and FQNEAQ (reference sequence). Trimming shortened V by 5 bases and J by 3 bases, and 11 bases separated the two germline ends. The CDR3 loop reads CASSRWDNNQPQHF. CDR3 nucleotides: TGTGCCAGCAGCCGTTGGGACAACAATCAGCCCCAGCATTTT.

This clonotype has more than one count but fewer than ten. This chain uses TRBV12-3 or TRBV12-4 with TRBJ1-2; 11 nucleotides agree with TRBD1. J gave up 6 bases and V 8 bases, and 8 bases lay outside the gene matches. This CDR3 spans 14 amino acids. The CDR3 region has the DNA TGTGCCAGCCTCCATTGGACAGGGGGCGATGGCTACACCTTC. Translating gives CASLHWTGGDGYTF.

V and J are TRBV20-1 and TRBJ1-4; unclear D gene. Trimming took 0 bases from V and 0 from J, leaving 5 bases between them. The CDR3 is made up of 14 amino acids. The V gene's germline CDR1 is DFQATT and CDR2 SNEGSKA (reference sequence). The CDR3 is CSARDGTTNEKLFF. As DNA, the CDR3 is TGCAGTGCTAGAGACGGAACAACTAATGAAAAACTGTTTTTT.

The chain's CDR3 is CASSPARGAVNTEAFF. As DNA, the CDR3 is TGTGCCAGCTCACCGGCCAGGGGGGCGGTAAACACTGAAGCTTTCTTT. The chain employs TRBV18 and TRBJ1-1, with 7 bases that match TRBD1. Germline V gene lookup returns CDR1 KGHSH and CDR2 LQKENI. Trimming at V came to 3 bases and at J to 2 bases, leaving 9 bases not matched to a gene. CDR3 length equals 16 residues.

This clonotype was recorded at least ten times. The rearrangement uses TRBV18 and TRBJ2-3, with TRBD1 as a possible D gene (5 bases). The CDR3 is made up of 14 amino acids. From germline, CDR1 is KGHSH and CDR2 LQKENI. V was cut by 3 bases and J by 2 bases, with 9 bases left in between. CDR3 DNA sequence: TGTGCCAGCTCACCCACCAGGGCCACAGATACGCAGTATTTT. Amino acids: CASSPTRATDTQYF.

J is TRBJ2-7 and V is TRBV9, with D tentatively TRBD2 (5 bases). The CDR3 runs to 13 residues. Germline CDR1 is SGDLS and CDR2 is YYNGEE. Trimming shortened V by 3 bases and J by 3 bases, and 10 bases separated the two germline ends. The CDR3 nucleotides are TGTGCCAGCAGCGAGGGAGACATCTACGAGCAGTACTTC. Translating gives CASSEGDIYEQYF.

This clonotype was observed a few times. The V gene is TRBV24-1, the J gene TRBJ1-1; D unresolved. V lost 0 bases to trimming and J lost 3 bases, with 16 bases between them. CDR1 KGHDR and CDR2 SFDVKD come from the germline V gene. The CDR3 consists of 17 residues. CDR3 amino acids: CATSDLQSDPEDTEAFF. CDR3 nucleotide sequence: TGTGCCACCAGTGATTTGCAGTCGGACCCGGAGGACACTGAAGCTTTCTTT.

The V gene is TRBV6-2 or TRBV6-3, the J gene TRBJ1-2; no clear D. Germline lookup yields CDR1 MNHEY and CDR2 SVGEGT. CDR3 size: 12 residues. Trimming pared 6 bases from V and 8 bases from J, leaving 13 bases between. The CDR3 nucleotides read TGTGCCAGCAGATTACTTTACGCGGGCTACACCTTC. This sequence encodes CASRLLYAGYTF.

This clonotype came up many times. The chain is built from TRBV5-6 and TRBJ1-1; the D gene is possibly TRBD1 (5 bases). The CDR3 extends over 13 amino acids. Germline CDR1 and CDR2: SGHDT and YYEEEE. V gave up 4 bases and J gave up 3 bases, with 10 bases separating them. The CDR3 sequence is CASSPDRDTEAFF. The CDR3 DNA is TGTGCCAGCAGCCCCGACAGAGACACTGAAGCTTTCTTT.

V usage is TRBV7-9 and J usage is TRBJ1-4, with 10 nucleotides matching TRBD1. With 5 bases clipped from V and 8 bases from J, the junction kept 5 bases outside the gene matches. Germline CDR1 SEHNR, CDR2 FQNEAQ (reference sequence). This CDR3 contains 14 residues. DNA for the CDR3: TGTGCCAGCAGCCGGACAGGGGGAAACGAAAAACTGTTTTTT. Translated: CASSRTGGNEKLFF.

This chain links TRBV6-6 with TRBJ2-5; no definite D call. The CDR3 contains 17 residues. Germline V gene lookup returns CDR1 MNHNY and CDR2 SVGAGI (reference sequence). V was clipped by 4 bases and J by 5 bases, with 23 bases between them. CDR3 sequence reads: CASSSESEWVTQETQYF. CDR3 coding DNA: TGTGCCAGCAGTTCGGAAAGCGAATGGGTCACGCAGGAGACCCAGTACTTC.